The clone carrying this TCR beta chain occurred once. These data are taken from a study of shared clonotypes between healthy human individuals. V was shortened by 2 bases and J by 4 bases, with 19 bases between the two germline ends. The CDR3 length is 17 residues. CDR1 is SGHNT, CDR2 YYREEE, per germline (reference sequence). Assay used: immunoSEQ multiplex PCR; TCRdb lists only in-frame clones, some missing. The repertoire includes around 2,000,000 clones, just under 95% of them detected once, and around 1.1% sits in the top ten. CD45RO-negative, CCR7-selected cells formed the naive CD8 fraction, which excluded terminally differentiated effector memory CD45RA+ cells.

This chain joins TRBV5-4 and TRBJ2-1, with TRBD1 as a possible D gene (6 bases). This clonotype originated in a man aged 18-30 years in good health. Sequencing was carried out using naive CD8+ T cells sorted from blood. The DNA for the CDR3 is TGTGCCAGCAGCTTAGGCCTACAGGGATCCTTATACAATGAGCAGTTCTTC. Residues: CASSLGLQGSLYNEQFF.